The sequence of this TCR beta chain was determined in a study of identical twins. Findings and caveats of the study: Fewer insertions marked abundant cord blood beta clonotypes; young adult naive trended weakly, memory not at all. Partly confounded zero-insertion analyses could result from invariant MAIT and iNKT cells.

Template switching (which added a universal primer site) was used, and cDNA carried unique molecular identifiers. MiXCR, run by TCRdb on the 5' RACE reads, gives a single entry per CDR3 protein. Among 700,000 or so distinct CDR3 sequences listed, less than 25% were seen once. This CDR3 is 17 amino acids long. J gave up 4 bases and V 0 bases, and 11 bases lay outside the gene matches. Germline lookup yields CDR1 SGDLS and CDR2 YYNGEE. Worth noting for this clonotype: As yet, its antigen is unknown.

These data also featured in a second study, about T cells expressing NK-cell markers.

Sequenced sample: PBMCs. This sequence joins TRBV9 and TRBJ2-5; 8 bases are a match to TRBD2. The origin of this receptor is a woman aged 18 to 35 in good health. The CDR3 reads CASSVDVGGRMGETQYF. The CDR3 coding sequence is TGTGCCAGCAGCGTAGATGTTGGCGGGAGGATGGGAGAGACCCAGTACTTC.